This TCR beta chain was retrieved from a study of Tregs in tolerant kidney transplant recipients (dated by TCRdb to the late 2010s). About the investigation overall: Before combined kidney and bone marrow transplantation, this study identified donor-specific regulatory T cells using TCRbeta sequencing and then followed those same cells after transplant. Several methods of expanding Tregs specific for an allogeneic donor were compared by TCRbeta repertoire sequencing in a few healthy controls.

Genomic DNA was extracted from sorted cells with the QIAGEN DNeasy Blood and Tissue Kit for TCRbeta CDR3 sequencing. Through immunoSEQ, high-throughput TCRbeta CDR3 sequencing was done commercially, including PCR amplification with internal controls and bias correction. Per the authors' processing: Unique productive TCRbeta sequences were defined by CDR3 nucleotide sequence when primers matched and otherwise by CDR3 amino acid sequence together with Vbeta and Jbeta genes. To correct for sorting error, sequences found in more than one sorted population at a frequency ratio of 2:1 or less were discarded, and the remaining shared sequences were assigned to the population with the higher frequency. A sequence counted as donor-reactive if, in CFSE-low cells, the sequence had a frequency of at least 0.01% and was expanded at least 5-fold compared with unstimulated cells. Repertoire divergence was quantified by Jensen-Shannon divergence using the top 100 TCRbeta sequences ranked by frequency. For samples with multiple sequencing runs, sorting error was corrected in each run separately before the runs were combined. TCRdb took over this immuneACCESS table, retaining in-frame rearrangements with V and J assigned. Such tables are incomplete; in checked studies, under half of the missing clones stem from an unresolved V gene, and the remainder is unexplained. The V and J calls and clone size come from that table; D and trimming were worked out from the DNA. Recorded for this sample are under 300,000 clones; 80% to 85% of them occurred a single time. The ten largest clones capture 0.64% of the sample.

Unstimulated Tregs (CD4+CD25+CD127-), CD4+ non-Tregs (CD4+CD25-), CD4 and CD8 cells were FACS-sorted from thawed PBMCs. Healthy control blood came either as purchased buffy coats or from healthy volunteers. Healthy control blood was processed by Ficoll density gradient to PBMCs and cryopreserved; patient PBMCs were collected before and after transplant. General study outcomes and caveats: Expanding Tregs with activated donor B cells appeared to identify the most biologically relevant and donor-specific TCRbeta repertoire. Because only a small number of patients were included, the study had limitations, and the results will need to be validated in larger populations as well as under other immunosuppression protocols. Biological reproducibility was not examined directly, but technical replication error appeared to be minimal.

Points on this clone: It has no known antigen specificity. Qualities for individual bases were not recorded, and no much larger clone is one base off.

Sequencing used CD4+ T cells from blood. The receptor comes from a human donor in good health.

The nucleotide sequence is TGTGCCACCAGCAGCCAGGACAGGGCAGACGAGCAGTACTTC. Its protein reads: CATSSQDRADEQYF. This chain is built from TRBV15 and TRBJ2-7; 8 bases in the middle match TRBD1. The germline V gene (reference sequence) sets CDR1 to LNHNV and CDR2 to YYDKDF. The CDR3 covers 14 residues, taking in both the cysteine and the phenylalanine. Of all the DNA, just the CDR3 is kept, 42 bases in frame from base 1. V is pruned by 3 bases and J by 5 bases, leaving 6 bases of the junction without a gene match.